These T cell receptor beta chains were read from a single sample in a study of blood T cell repertoires in COVID-19. The protocol was immunoSEQ multiplex PCR, while the TCRdb copy is restricted to in-frame clones and leaves out a portion. The sample records around 430,000 clones, about 91% being singletons. Source material: peripheral blood. The receptors come from a woman aged 50 to 65 with COVID-19, enrolled during active disease. CDR3s include the opening cysteine and the closing phenylalanine or tryptophan. D genes are given only for firm matches. A row's size may be missing; if present it is once, few, many or a size class.

size	V	D	J	CDR3	DNA
-	TRBV29-1	TRBD1	TRBJ2-3	CSVGDREGTDTQYF	TGCAGCGTTGGGGACAGGGAGGGCACAGATACGCAGTATTTT
few	TRBV5-1	-	TRBJ1-5	CASSLEGLSNQPQHF	TGCGCCAGCAGCTTGGAGGGGCTTAGCAATCAGCCCCAGCATTTT
-	TRBV5-4	-	TRBJ2-1	CASSYRVGADEQFF	TGTGCCAGCAGCTACAGGGTTGGGGCTGATGAGCAGTTCTTC
-	TRBV19	-	TRBJ1-3	CASSMGTGTSGNTIYF	TGTGCCAGTAGTATGGGAACAGGGACGTCTGGAAACACCATATATTTT
-	TRBV18	-	TRBJ2-5	CASSPPSAQETQYF	TGTGCCAGCTCACCACCTAGCGCTCAAGAGACCCAGTACTTC
few	TRBV28	-	TRBJ1-1	CASSFRVTEAFF	TGTGCCAGCAGTTTCCGAGTAACTGAAGCTTTCTTT
-	TRBV6-5	TRBD1	TRBJ1-6	CASSYTGGFSPLHF	TGTGCCAGCAGTTACACAGGGGGCTTTTCACCCCTCCACTTT
-	TRBV7-6	-	TRBJ2-5	CASSPTPQETQYF	TGTGCCAGCAGCCCGACACCTCAAGAGACCCAGTACTTC
-	TRBV5-5	-	TRBJ1-6	CASSSWGLNSPLHF	TGTGCCAGCAGCTCTTGGGGACTTAATTCACCCCTCCACTTT
few	TRBV7-9	-	TRBJ2-7	CASSSREYEQYF	TGTGCCAGCAGCTCCAGGGAATACGAGCAGTACTTC
-	TRBV11-2	TRBD2	TRBJ2-1	CASKSGLAANEQFF	TGTGCCAGCAAATCGGGACTAGCGGCCAATGAGCAGTTCTTC
-	TRBV18	-	TRBJ1-2	CASSPQGRGSNYGYTF	TGTGCCAGCTCACCGCAGGGTAGGGGTTCGAACTATGGCTACACCTTC
-	TRBV3-1/TRBV3-2	TRBD2	TRBJ2-1	CASSQSRLAGGLSSYNEQFF	TGTGCCAGCAGCCAGTCACGACTAGCGGGGGGACTTAGCTCCTACAATGAGCAGTTCTTC
-	TRBV9	TRBD2	TRBJ2-3	CASSASGGMSDTQYF	TGTGCCAGCAGCGCTAGCGGGGGGATGTCAGATACGCAGTATTTT
once	TRBV11-2	TRBD1	TRBJ1-1	CASSLEAGGYTEAFF	TGTGCCAGCAGCTTAGAGGCAGGGGGATACACTGAAGCTTTCTTT
-	TRBV6-5	TRBD1	TRBJ2-2	CASRKGAVTTGELFF	TGTGCCAGCAGAAAGGGGGCGGTGACAACCGGGGAGCTGTTTTTT
once	TRBV27	-	TRBJ2-2	CASNPNTGELFF	TGTGCCAGCAATCCTAACACCGGGGAGCTGTTTTTT
-	TRBV20-1	-	TRBJ1-2	CSASSGNYGYTF	TGCAGTGCTAGTAGCGGTAACTATGGCTACACCTTC
-	TRBV30	-	TRBJ1-2	CAWSTSTIGYTF	TGTGCCTGGAGTACTAGTACTATCGGCTACACCTTC
-	TRBV18	-	TRBJ2-3	CASSPSGPTDTQYF	TGTGCCAGCTCACCATCAGGGCCCACAGATACGCAGTATTTT
-	TRBV2	-	TRBJ1-4	CASKRESRVEELFF	TGTGCCAGCAAAAGGGAGTCGAGGGTGGAAGAACTGTTTTTT
few	TRBV28	-	TRBJ1-2	CASSLKLEGYTF	TGTGCCAGCAGTTTAAAATTGGAGGGCTACACCTTC
-	TRBV5-6	-	TRBJ1-5	CASSLDKGAPNQPQHF	TGTGCCAGCAGCTTGGACAAAGGGGCACCGAATCAGCCCCAGCATTTT
-	TRBV7-9	-	TRBJ1-1	CASSLSLLRGRRNTEAFF	TGTGCCAGCAGCTTAAGTTTATTACGAGGCAGGAGGAATACTGAAGCTTTCTTT
few	TRBV27	TRBD1	TRBJ1-1	CASSLGQDHEAFF	TGTGCCAGCAGTTTGGGACAGGATCACGAAGCTTTCTTT
-	TRBV5-4	TRBD2	TRBJ2-3	CASSLLAGNPTDTQYF	TGTGCCAGCAGCCTACTAGCGGGGAACCCCACAGATACGCAGTATTTT
-	TRBV3-1/TRBV3-2	-	TRBJ1-1	CASSQWGGGRGTEAFF	TGTGCCAGCAGCCAATGGGGAGGGGGACGGGGCACTGAAGCTTTCTTT
-	TRBV9	TRBD2	TRBJ2-5	CASSVQPTGTSGGAFQETQYF	TGTGCCAGCAGCGTCCAACCCACCGGGACTAGCGGGGGGGCATTCCAAGAGACCCAGTACTTC
-	TRBV4-1	-	TRBJ1-1	CASSQVYGSTEAFF	TGCGCCAGCAGCCAAGTCTACGGGAGCACTGAAGCTTTCTTT
-	TRBV24-1	TRBD1	TRBJ2-7	CATPDRGPPSSYEQYF	TGTGCCACCCCTGACAGGGGCCCGCCCTCCTCCTACGAGCAGTACTTC
-	TRBV12-3/TRBV12-4	-	TRBJ1-4	CASSPATNEKLFF	TGTGCCAGCAGTCCCGCAACTAATGAAAAACTGTTTTTT
-	TRBV7-8	TRBD1	TRBJ2-1	CASSRATPTGASEQFF	TGTGCCAGCAGCCGCGCGACCCCGACAGGGGCGAGTGAGCAGTTCTTC
-	TRBV5-6	-	TRBJ2-7	CASSFLLTGLTYEQYF	TGTGCCAGCAGCTTCCTTCTCACAGGGTTGACCTACGAGCAGTACTTC
once	TRBV19	-	TRBJ2-2	CASEIYRGGTGELFF	TGTGCCAGTGAGATTTATAGGGGGGGCACCGGGGAGCTGTTTTTT
-	TRBV10-3	-	TRBJ1-4	CAISESGQPNEKLFF	TGTGCCATCAGTGAGTCTGGGCAGCCGAATGAAAAACTGTTTTTT
-	TRBV13	-	TRBJ1-6	CASSLGRSYNSPLHF	TGTGCCAGCAGCTTAGGGCGATCCTATAATTCACCCCTCCACTTT
-	TRBV25-1	-	TRBJ1-2	CASSVQTDGRRAF	TGTGCCAGCAGTGTTCAAACCGACGGTCGGAGGGCCTTC
-	TRBV6-6	-	TRBJ2-3	CASSPREGATDTQYF	TGTGCCAGCAGCCCTCGGGAGGGGGCCACAGATACGCAGTATTTT
-	TRBV6-1	-	TRBJ1-2	CASSYEGKAGYTF	TGTGCCAGCAGTTATGAGGGTAAGGCTGGCTACACCTTC
-	TRBV2	TRBD1	TRBJ2-7	CASSVRGLGSYEQYF	TGTGCCAGCAGTGTCAGGGGGCTCGGGTCCTACGAGCAGTACTTC
many	TRBV4-1	TRBD1	TRBJ1-1	CASSQGSTGWGTEAFF	TGCGCCAGCAGCCAGGGATCGACAGGGTGGGGCACTGAAGCTTTCTTT
-	TRBV13	-	TRBJ1-6	CASSLGGQNSPLHF	TGTGCCAGCAGCTTAGGCGGACAGAATTCACCCCTCCACTTT
-	TRBV4-1	TRBD1	TRBJ1-5	CASSPGTGGKYSNQPQHF	TGCGCCAGCAGCCCAGGGACAGGGGGCAAGTATAGCAATCAGCCCCAGCATTTT
-	TRBV2	TRBD1	TRBJ2-7	CASITEDGQGHF	TGTGCCAGCATAACCGAAGATGGACAGGGGCACTTC
-	TRBV27	-	TRBJ2-2	CASSSTDTGELFF	TGTGCCAGCAGTTCAACAGACACCGGGGAGCTGTTTTTT
few	TRBV2	-	TRBJ1-5	CASSLDKDQPQHF	TGTGCCAGCAGTTTAGACAAGGATCAGCCCCAGCATTTT
-	TRBV28	TRBD1	TRBJ1-2	CASRDDRAGYTF	TGTGCCAGCAGAGACGACAGGGCCGGCTACACCTTC
-	TRBV12-3/TRBV12-4	-	TRBJ1-1	CASSLGRGAEAFF	TGTGCCAGCAGTTTAGGCCGGGGGGCTGAAGCTTTCTTT
few	TRBV5-1	-	TRBJ1-1	CASSWTMPDTEAFF	TGCGCCAGCAGCTGGACAATGCCGGACACTGAAGCTTTCTTT
-	TRBV25-1	-	TRBJ2-3	CASSDLRTDTQYF	TGTGCCAGCAGTGACCTCCGCACAGATACGCAGTATTTT
-	TRBV7-2	-	TRBJ1-4	CASSLVGGDEKLFF	TGTGCCAGCAGCTTAGTCGGGGGGGATGAAAAACTGTTTTTT
-	TRBV24-1	-	TRBJ2-5	CATSSAGSRETQYF	TGTGCCACCAGTTCGGCCGGGAGTCGAGAGACCCAGTACTTC
few	TRBV6-5	-	TRBJ2-7	CASSSPGRSSYEQYF	TGTGCCAGCAGTTCCCCGGGGAGGAGCTCCTACGAGCAGTACTTC
-	TRBV10-3	TRBD1	TRBJ1-2	CAISVRQGADGYTF	TGTGCCATCAGTGTCCGACAGGGGGCGGATGGCTACACCTTC
-	TRBV6-1	-	TRBJ1-5	CASSEGHQPQHF	TGTGCCAGCAGTGAGGGGCATCAGCCCCAGCATTTT